These T cell receptor beta chains were read from a single sample in a study of T cells in Graves' hyperthyroidism and ophthalmopathy. A single record per CDR3 protein comes from TCRdb applying MiXCR to the multiplex PCR reads. The data contain under 350,000 distinct CDR3 sequences, roughly 15% of them singletons. The sequencing input was blood. These receptors came from a woman aged 40 to 55 with Graves' hyperthyroidism. Each CDR3 is given with its conserved first and last residue. Fields, in order: V gene, D gene, clone size, J gene, CDR3 protein, CDR3 DNA. D genes are given only for firm matches. Rows give clone size only sometimes, using once, few, many, or a class for an expanded clone.

TRBV7-9	-	many	TRBJ1-1	CASSLITEAFF	TGTGCCAGCAGCTTAATAACAGAAGCTTTCTTT
TRBV3-1	-	many	TRBJ1-1	CASSQGVGSTEAFF	TGTGCCAGCAGCCAAGGAGTGGGGAGCACTGAAGCTTTCTTT
TRBV15	-	few	TRBJ1-1	CATSREVTDRAFF	TGTGCCACCAGCAGAGAGGTGACAGATAGAGCTTTCTTT
TRBV12-3/TRBV12-4	-	few	TRBJ2-2	CASSRAGGTGELFF	TGTGCCAGCAGTCGGGCCGGCGGCACCGGGGAGCTGTTTTTT
TRBV12-3/TRBV12-4	TRBD2	many	TRBJ2-2	CASSPSGRNTGELFF	TGTGCCAGCAGTCCTAGCGGGAGGAACACCGGGGAGCTGTTTTTT
TRBV4-1	TRBD2	-	TRBJ2-1	CASSRLTASGSSYNEQFF	TGCGCCAGCAGTCGTCTCACCGCTAGCGGAAGCTCCTACAATGAGCAGTTCTTC
TRBV12-3/TRBV12-4	-	few	TRBJ2-5	CASRLGGRWSQYF	TGTGCCAGCAGGTTGGGGGGGCGTTGGTCCCAGTACTTC
TRBV28	-	many	TRBJ1-3	CASSSPGGAFGNTIYF	TGTGCCAGCAGTTCCCCGGGGGGAGCATTTGGCAACACCATATATTTT
TRBV19	TRBD1	many	TRBJ1-5	CASGTGTGLNQPQHF	TGTGCCAGTGGAACCGGGACAGGGCTCAATCAGCCCCAGCATTTT
TRBV12-3/TRBV12-4	-	-	TRBJ1-5	CASSLLREDQPQHF	TGTGCCAGCAGTTTGCTAAGGGAGGATCAGCCCCAGCATTTT
TRBV6-1	-	many	TRBJ1-3	CASSVAGFSGNTIYF	TGTGCCAGCTCCGTCGCTGGGTTCTCTGGAAACACCATATATTTT
TRBV4-2	-	-	TRBJ2-1	CASSLRTTSSYNEQFF	TGTGCCAGCAGCCTCCGGACGACGAGCTCCTACAATGAGCAGTTCTTC
TRBV11-2	-	many	TRBJ2-5	CASSLVVGGKTQYF	TGTGCCAGCAGCTTAGTAGTTGGCGGGAAGACCCAGTACTTC
TRBV7-2	TRBD2	few	TRBJ2-2	CASSPRTSGSWGTGELFF	TGTGCCAGCAGCCCCCGGACTAGCGGGAGTTGGGGCACCGGGGAGCTGTTTTTT
TRBV7-9	-	many	TRBJ2-1	CASSLNTKYNEQFF	TGTGCCAGCAGCTTAAATACTAAGTACAATGAGCAGTTCTTC
TRBV7-2	TRBD1	many	TRBJ1-2	CASSLGTGIGYGYTF	TGTGCCAGCAGCTTAGGGACAGGGATCGGCTATGGCTACACCTTC
TRBV20-1	TRBD1	few	TRBJ2-3	CSASGLPTGLDTQYF	TGCAGTGCTAGCGGGCTTCCGACAGGGTTGGATACGCAGTATTTT
TRBV9	-	-	TRBJ2-3	CASEDTEGYTQYF	TGTGCCAGCGAGGACACCGAGGGATATACGCAGTATTTT
TRBV6-1	-	many	TRBJ1-1	CASSTLGLSTEAFF	TGTGCCAGCAGTACCCTGGGCCTGAGCACTGAAGCTTTCTTT
TRBV12-5	TRBD1	many	TRBJ2-7	CASAHGTGGYEQYF	TGTGCTAGTGCCCACGGGACAGGGGGCTACGAGCAGTACTTC
TRBV7-9	TRBD1	few	TRBJ2-7	CASSHRDRGYEQYF	TGTGCCAGCAGCCACCGGGACAGGGGTTACGAGCAGTACTTC
TRBV11-3	-	many	TRBJ2-4	CASSLALSKNIQYF	TGTGCCAGCAGCTTAGCACTCAGTAAAAACATTCAGTACTTC
TRBV30	-	many	TRBJ1-2	CAWIKDAGSYGYTF	TGTGCCTGGATAAAAGATGCAGGGAGCTATGGCTACACCTTC
TRBV28	-	many	TRBJ1-2	CASSFPWDGGYTF	TGTGCCAGCAGTTTCCCCTGGGATGGCGGCTACACCTTC
TRBV27	-	few	TRBJ2-1	CASSPGGAPYNEQFF	TGTGCCAGTAGCCCAGGGGGGGCACCCTACAATGAGCAGTTCTTC
TRBV29-1	-	many	TRBJ2-5	CSVVGGQETQYF	TGCAGCGTTGTTGGGGGGCAAGAGACCCAGTACTTC
TRBV19	-	-	TRBJ1-2	CASSWDNRPYGYTF	TGTGCCAGTAGTTGGGACAACCGCCCCTATGGCTACACCTTC
TRBV20-1	TRBD2	many	TRBJ2-1	CSARSSGRSNEQFF	TGCAGTGCTAGAAGTAGCGGGAGGTCAAATGAGCAGTTCTTC
TRBV10-3	TRBD1	many	TRBJ1-5	CAISDPRQGPNQPQHF	TGTGCCATCAGTGACCCCCGACAGGGCCCTAATCAGCCCCAGCATTTT
TRBV4-2	TRBD2	-	TRBJ2-3	CASKSGLAGDTQYF	TGTGCCAGCAAAAGTGGACTAGCGGGAGATACGCAGTATTTT
TRBV28	-	-	TRBJ1-5	CASSPGDGGYQPQHF	TGTGCCAGCAGTCCGGGGGACGGCGGCTATCAGCCCCAGCATTTT
TRBV7-2	TRBD2	many	TRBJ2-7	CATSGTLRAANRDYEQYF	TGTGCCACTAGCGGGACCTTACGAGCGGCGAACCGAGACTACGAGCAGTACTTC
TRBV20-1	TRBD1	once	TRBJ2-5	CSAVSGTGGSETQYF	TGCAGTGCGGTTTCCGGGACAGGGGGCTCAGAGACCCAGTACTTC
TRBV2	-	-	TRBJ1-6	CASRQVTNSPLHF	TGTGCCAGCAGGCAGGTTACTAATTCACCCCTCCACTTT
TRBV18	TRBD1	-	TRBJ2-5	CASSHDRGVPSAETQYF	TGTGCCAGCTCCCATGACAGGGGCGTACCTTCGGCTGAGACCCAGTACTTC
TRBV12-3/TRBV12-4	-	many	TRBJ2-1	CASSKDRDYNEQFF	TGTGCCAGCAGTAAGGACAGAGACTACAATGAGCAGTTCTTC
TRBV28	TRBD2	-	TRBJ2-1	CASSPTSGRVSEQFF	TGTGCCAGCAGCCCTACTAGCGGGAGGGTGAGTGAGCAGTTCTTC
TRBV20-1	-	many	TRBJ2-3	CSIHRLGNTDTQYF	TGCAGTATACACCGATTGGGCAACACAGATACGCAGTATTTT
TRBV20-1	TRBD1	many	TRBJ2-3	CSATQGARTDTQYF	TGCAGTGCTACACAGGGGGCGCGTACAGATACGCAGTATTTT
TRBV27	TRBD2	many	TRBJ2-5	CASSSRTRRGETQYF	TGTGCCAGCAGTTCCCGGACTAGGCGGGGAGAGACCCAGTACTTC
TRBV28	-	many	TRBJ2-2	CASSRTRWELFF	TGTGCCAGCAGTCGAACTAGGTGGGAGCTGTTTTTT
TRBV7-6	-	-	TRBJ1-4	CASSLLGGVNEKLFF	TGTGCCAGCAGCTTACTAGGGGGGGTTAATGAAAAACTGTTTTTT
TRBV6-1	TRBD1	many	TRBJ1-1	CASSYSGTGVVNTEAFF	TGTGCCAGCAGTTATTCCGGGACAGGCGTCGTGAACACTGAAGCTTTCTTT
TRBV10-3	TRBD1	many	TRBJ2-3	CAIGSGGRTTDTQYF	TGTGCCATCGGGTCAGGGGGACGGACGACAGATACGCAGTATTTT
TRBV9	TRBD1	many	TRBJ2-1	CASSVGQGSYNEQFF	TGTGCCAGCAGCGTGGGACAGGGGTCCTACAATGAGCAGTTCTTC
TRBV18	TRBD2	-	TRBJ2-1	CASSPPQGLAANPNEQFF	TGTGCCAGCTCACCACCCCAGGGACTAGCGGCAAACCCCAATGAGCAGTTCTTC
TRBV7-8	-	many	TRBJ1-4	CASSNTGTGSAKLFF	TGTGCCAGCAGTAATACCGGGACGGGGTCTGCAAAACTGTTTTTT
TRBV3-1	-	many	TRBJ2-3	CASSQDHPGTQYF	TGTGCCAGCAGCCAAGATCACCCGGGGACGCAGTATTTT
TRBV6-1	TRBD1	many	TRBJ2-5	CASSGRTGVRETQYF	TGTGCCAGCAGTGGTCGGACAGGGGTCAGGGAGACCCAGTACTTC
TRBV20-1	-	many	TRBJ1-1	CSARDPRDDTEAFF	TGCAGTGCTAGAGATCCACGGGATGACACTGAAGCTTTCTTT
TRBV5-5	-	many	TRBJ2-3	CASSLGAVSDTQYF	TGTGCCAGCAGCCTCGGAGCCGTGTCAGATACGCAGTATTTT
TRBV29-1	-	-	TRBJ1-3	CSVLGPHISGNTIYF	TGCAGCGTCCTCGGACCCCACATCTCTGGAAACACCATATATTTT
TRBV5-1	-	-	TRBJ1-4	CASSLRTTEGELFF	TGCGCCAGCAGCTTGCGGACTACGGAGGGAGAACTGTTTTTT
TRBV29-1	-	few	TRBJ2-7	CSVEVRQRSSYEQYF	TGCAGCGTTGAAGTAAGACAGAGAAGCTCCTACGAGCAGTACTTC
TRBV12-3/TRBV12-4	TRBD1	-	TRBJ1-5	CASNNRGSNQPQHF	TGTGCCAGCAACAACAGGGGGAGCAATCAGCCCCAGCATTTT
TRBV9	-	many	TRBJ1-5	CASSVDGAGNQPQHF	TGTGCCAGCAGCGTCGATGGAGCAGGCAATCAGCCCCAGCATTTT
TRBV19	-	few	TRBJ1-2	CASSIGTVNYGYTF	TGTGCCAGTAGTATAGGGACCGTTAACTATGGCTACACCTTC
TRBV28	TRBD1	many	TRBJ2-1	CASSPLTGVGRRDPLYNEQFF	TGTGCCAGCAGTCCGCTGACAGGGGTCGGGCGCCGTGACCCCCTATACAATGAGCAGTTCTTC
TRBV29-1	TRBD1	many	TRBJ2-7	CSVEGDSYEQYF	TGCAGCGTCGAAGGGGACAGCTACGAGCAGTACTTC
TRBV3-1	TRBD2	many	TRBJ2-3	CASSPEPSGSWNTQYF	TGTGCCAGCAGCCCCGAACCTAGCGGGAGTTGGAATACGCAGTATTTT